A single sample gave rise to the 23 T cell receptor beta chains below, sequenced in a study of OX40 agonist ivuxolimab in advanced cancers. The assay was immunoSEQ multiplex PCR, and TCRdb's table has in-frame clones only and misses some. The sample includes roughly 120,000 clones, 75% to 90% seen only once; the top ten take around 0.57%. The source material was CD4+ or CD8+ T cells sorted from blood, sampled in a trial of the OX40 agonist ivuxolimab. These receptors were collected from an adult with an advanced solid tumor such as melanoma, head and neck, liver or kidney cancer.

This chain uses TRBV30 with TRBJ2-1; D remains ambiguous. This CDR3 comprises 12 residues. With 2 bases removed from V and 7 bases from J, the gap between germline ends came to 9 bases. The germline CDR1 and CDR2 sequences are GTSNPN and SVGIG (reference sequence). CDR3 DNA: TGTGCCTGGAGTACGCTACAGAATGAGCAGTTCTTC. The encoded protein is CAWSTLQNEQFF. The variable domain in full, completed from reference TRBV30 and TRBJ2-1, reads SQTIHQWPATLVQPVGSPLSLECTVEGTSNPNLYWYRQAAGRGLQLLFYSVGIGQISSEVPQNLSASRPQDRQFILSSKKLLLSDSGFYLCAWSTLQNEQFFGPGTRLTVL.

V is TRBV10-2 and J is TRBJ2-5; 9 bases match TRBD2. V dropped 5 bases and J dropped 7; count of bases not matched to a gene: 14. This CDR3 is built from 16 residues. Germline V gives CDR1 WSHSY, CDR2 SAAADI. The CDR3 region is CASSSMGAGGPGTQYF. The CDR3 bases are TGCGCCAGCAGTTCAATGGGGGCGGGGGGGCCTGGGACCCAGTACTTC.

This chain joins TRBV2 and TRBJ2-2; TRBD1 or TRBD2 may be the D gene (5 bases each). Germline values: CDR1 SNHLY, CDR2 FYNNEI. V was trimmed by 4 bases and J by 7 bases, leaving 10 bases between them. The CDR3 contains 13 residues. CDR3 nucleotides: TGTGCCAGCAGTGGCGAGGGGATCGGGGAGCTGTTTTTT. It codes for CASSGEGIGELFF.

The chain carries TRBV28 and TRBJ2-7, with a tentative D call TRBD2 (6 bases). Per the germline V gene, CDR1 is MDHEN and CDR2 is SYDVKM. The CDR3 spans 15 residues. The germline V and J ends were trimmed by 7 bases and 7 bases, with 23 bases remaining between them. The CDR3 bases are TGTGCCAGCAACTCTCCGGAGGGGTCTTCTGTTGAGCAGTACTTC. This sequence encodes CASNSPEGSSVEQYF. The entire variable domain, with the rest obtained from reference TRBV28 and TRBJ2-7, is as follows: DVKVTQSSRYLVKRTGEKVFLECVQDMDHENMFWYRQDPGLGLRLIYFSYDVKMKEKGDIPEGYSVSREKKERFSLILESASTNQTSMYLCASNSPEGSSVEQYFGPGTRLTVT.

The rearrangement joins TRBV15 to TRBJ1-5, with D possibly being TRBD1 (5 bases). Trimming pared 4 bases from V and 0 bases from J, leaving 16 bases between. CDR3 length: 17 residues. Germline V CDR1 and CDR2: LNHNV, YYDKDF (reference sequence). CDR3 nucleotides: TGTGCCACCAGCACAGGGACGGGTTCCTTTAGCAATCAGCCCCAGCATTTT. It specifies CATSTGTGSFSNQPQHF. Using reference TRBV15 and TRBJ1-5 for the parts outside the CDR3, the full variable domain is DAMVIQNPRYQVTQFGKPVTLSCSQTLNHNVMYWYQQKSSQAPKLLFHYYDKDFNNEADTPDNFQSRRPNTSFCFLDIRSPGLGDTAMYLCATSTGTGSFSNQPQHFGDGTRLSIL.

This clone occurred once. The chain couples TRBV27 to TRBJ2-3, with a tentative D call TRBD2 (7 bases). Germline CDR1 reads MNHEY; CDR2 reads SMNVEV (reference sequence). CDR3 length: 16 residues. Trimming left V 3 bases short and J 4 bases short, with 17 bases between. Here the CDR3 DNA reads TGTGCCAGCAGTTTGGGGCGGGGGCCCGTCTCAGATACGCAGTATTTT. Its protein product is CASSLGRGPVSDTQYF.

The chain combines TRBV18 with TRBJ2-4, with 12 bases fitting TRBD2. V shed 0 bases and J 6 bases; nucleotides not matched to a gene: 9. The length of the CDR3 is 18 residues. Germline assignment: CDR1 KGHSH and CDR2 LQKENI. Here the CDR3 reads CASSPPATSGGRGNIQYF. CDR3 bases: TGTGCCAGCTCACCACCGGCGACTAGCGGGGGCCGGGGAAACATTCAGTACTTC.

V gene TRBV7-2 combines with J gene TRBJ2-3; perhaps D is TRBD1 or TRBD2 (5 bases each). V was cut by 8 bases and J by 6 bases, with 12 bases left in between. The CDR3 extends over 12 amino acids. Germline assignment: CDR1 SGHTA and CDR2 FQGNSA. As DNA, the CDR3 is TGTGCCAGCGGGGGTCTGGGGGATACGCAGTATTTT. Its protein product is CASGGLGDTQYF.

A few counts support this clone. The rearrangement uses TRBV4-3 and TRBJ1-6; D call uncertain. The germline gives CDR1 LGHNA, CDR2 YSLEER. V was pared by 3 bases and J by 5 bases, with 11 bases between. The CDR3 is 15 amino acids. The chain's CDR3 is CASSHTHGDNSPLHF. The DNA of the CDR3 is TGCGCCAGCAGCCATACACACGGAGATAATTCACCCCTCCACTTT.

The rearrangement links TRBV25-1 to TRBJ1-2; D unclear. Germline CDR1 and CDR2: MGHDK and SYGVNS. V was pared by 6 bases and J by 10 bases, with 15 bases between. The CDR3 is made up of 12 amino acids. CDR3 protein: CASRGDSRAYTF. The CDR3 DNA reads as TGTGCCAGCAGGGGCGACTCGCGAGCCTACACCTTC.

V gene TRBV30 combines with J gene TRBJ1-6; no definite D call. V lost 2 bases to trimming and J lost 6 bases, with 5 bases between them. The CDR3 sequence is 12 residues long. The germline gives CDR1 GTSNPN, CDR2 SVGIG (reference sequence). CDR3 DNA: TGTGCCTGGAGTTTGCCTAATTCACCCCTCCACTTT. Translated, it gives CAWSLPNSPLHF.

This clone showed up just once. The junction and the germline gene differ at one end; a read error may be behind it. The V call is TRBV28, the J call TRBJ2-3; D is uncertain. Germline assignment: CDR1 MDHEN and CDR2 SYDVKM. This CDR3 has 15 residues. Here the CDR3 reads CASSFASTITATQYF. The DNA of the CDR3 is TGTGCCAGCAGTTTCGCGAGCACAATCACAGCTACGCAGTATTTT.

V usage is TRBV6-1 and J usage is TRBJ2-7, with D uncertain. This CDR3 region has 13 residues. CDR1 is MNHNS and CDR2 is SASEGT in the germline V gene. V was clipped by 6 bases and J by 5 bases, with 14 bases between them. The CDR3 here is CASRPTPGNEQYF. The CDR3 DNA reads TGTGCCAGCAGACCGACACCGGGCAACGAGCAGTACTTC.

The chain combines TRBV2 with TRBJ2-1; 7 bases map to TRBD2. The CDR3 sequence is 15 residues long. The germline gives CDR1 SNHLY, CDR2 FYNNEI. With 6 bases clipped from V and 7 bases from J, the junction kept 12 bases outside the gene matches. The CDR3 is CASSGQRGLQNEQFF. The CDR3, as DNA: TGTGCCAGCAGCGGGCAGCGGGGCCTCCAGAATGAGCAGTTCTTC.

The chain links TRBV5-1 to TRBJ2-7; weak D call: TRBD1 (5 bases). The germline V and J ends were trimmed by 0 bases and 1 base, with 8 bases remaining between them. CDR1 and CDR2 from the germline V gene are SGHRS and YFSETQ. The CDR3 runs to 14 residues. The CDR3 loop reads CASSLEGISYEQYF. The CDR3 nucleotides read TGCGCCAGCAGCTTGGAGGGGATATCCTACGAGCAGTACTTC.

The chain uses TRBV30 and TRBJ1-2, with a tentative D call TRBD1 (5 bases). V was clipped by 8 bases and J by 4 bases, with 17 bases between them. CDR3 length: 13 residues. Per the germline V gene, CDR1 is GTSNPN and CDR2 is SVGIG (reference sequence). CDR3 sequence: CAGGMGRSYGYTF. The CDR3 DNA reads TGTGCCGGAGGCATGGGGCGAAGCTATGGCTACACCTTC.

The V gene is TRBV5-6, the J gene TRBJ2-5; D gene uncertain. The germline V gene has CDR1 SGHDT and CDR2 YYEEEE. The V gene lost 0 bases and the J gene lost 1 base, with 13 bases spanning the gap. This CDR3 is built from 16 residues. The CDR3 bases are TGTGCCAGCAGCTTGGTCCTGGGCGGTACCCAAGAGACCCAGTACTTC. Its protein is CASSLVLGGTQETQYF.

This clone appeared once. The genes are TRBV11-2 and TRBJ2-2, with a possible D match to TRBD1 (5 bases). CDR1 is SGHAT, CDR2 FQNNGV, per germline. The CDR3 is made up of 16 amino acids. Trimming took 5 bases from V and 1 from J, leaving 14 bases between them. The CDR3 loop is CASSPYIDRNTGELFF. In DNA, the CDR3 is TGTGCCAGCAGCCCCTATATAGACAGGAACACCGGGGAGCTGTTTTTT.

This chain links TRBV6-5 with TRBJ2-7; D is unclear. CDR1 and CDR2 from the germline V gene are MNHEY and SVGAGI. This CDR3 has 11 residues. Trimming pared 6 bases from V and 4 bases from J, leaving 7 bases between. The CDR3 here is CASRFDYEQYF. The CDR3 DNA follows: TGTGCCAGCAGGTTCGATTACGAGCAGTACTTC.

The rearrangement uses TRBV27 and TRBJ2-5; 8 bases agree with TRBD2. CDR3 size: 14 residues. Germline CDR1 MNHEY, CDR2 SMNVEV (reference sequence). V shed 5 bases and J 2 bases; nucleotides not matched to a gene: 4. CDR3 coding DNA: TGTGCCAGCAGTCAGCGGGGGTCTCAAGAGACCCAGTACTTC. Encoded protein: CASSQRGSQETQYF.

CDR3 sequence (DNA): TGTGCCAGCAGGAACGGACTAGCGGGGGCAGATACGCAGTATTTT. It is translated as CASRNGLAGADTQYF. The V gene is TRBV7-9, the J gene TRBJ2-3; 13 nucleotides line up with TRBD2. This CDR3 is built from 15 residues. V was pared by 6 bases and J by 4 bases, with 4 bases of the junction left unmatched. Germline V lookup: CDR1 SEHNR, CDR2 FQNEAQ (reference sequence).

This clone was recorded once. The chain couples TRBV7-9 to TRBJ1-1; TRBD1 is a possible D gene (5 bases). Looked up from germline, CDR1 is SEHNR and CDR2 is FQNEAQ (reference sequence). This CDR3 has 15 residues. V lost 4 bases and J 0 bases, leaving 12 bases between the germline ends. This chain's CDR3 is CASSSMGGMNTEAFF. The CDR3 DNA sequence: TGTGCCAGCAGCTCCATGGGGGGGATGAACACTGAAGCTTTCTTT.

The gene calls are TRBV5-4 and TRBJ2-5; 11 nucleotides match TRBD2. The germline gives CDR1 SGHNT, CDR2 YYREEE (reference sequence). There are 16 residues in the CDR3. V dropped 3 bases and J dropped 2; count of bases not matched to a gene: 6. The CDR3 coding sequence is TGTGCCAGCAGCTGGGTGGGACTAGCGGTACAAGAGACCCAGTACTTC. It is translated as CASSWVGLAVQETQYF.